This TCR beta chain was captured by sequencing in a study of blood T cell repertoires in COVID-19. Study at large: Donors in the United States, Italy and Spain gave samples during acute or convalescent COVID-19.

Germline CDR1 is SGHRS and CDR2 is YFSETQ. Losses at the gene ends were 6 bases for V and 2 bases for J; bases not matched to a gene: 8. CDR3 length equals 15 residues. Produced via immunoSEQ multiplex PCR; TCRdb's table is partial and in-frame only. This table holds 30,000 or so clones, 90% found once. This TCR was recovered from a man aged 55 to 70 with active COVID-19. The chain recombines TRBV5-1 with TRBJ2-5; TRBD2 aligns across 9 bases. The source material was peripheral blood. CDR3 sequence (DNA): TGCGCCAGCACAATAGCGGGGGCCCTGCAAGAGACCCAGTACTTC. As protein: CASTIAGALQETQYF.